Each of the 26 T cell receptor beta chains below was sequenced from the same sample in a study of regulatory T cells in long-lasting Graves disease. Time point: newly diagnosed GD, antithyroid drugs for less than 3 months. The TCR library was prepared using RNA isolated from PBMCs. Arm-PCR of CDR3 regions and iRepertoire HTBI primers were the basis on which TCR beta libraries were built. MiXCR, applied by TCRdb to the multiplex PCR reads, yields one record per CDR3 protein. This table holds approximately 560,000 distinct CDR3 sequences, around 16% found once. These records were also assigned to another study, of T cells in Graves' hyperthyroidism and ophthalmopathy.

The specimen was peripheral blood mononuclear cells (PBMCs), collected at new diagnosis, from a patient treated with antithyroid drugs. These TCRs come from a man between 18 and 29 years old with Graves disease.

This clonotype was seen many times. V usage is TRBV12-3 or TRBV12-4 and J usage is TRBJ1-2; D gene uncertain. The CDR3 has 11 residues. The ends were cut back, 5 bases at V and 7 bases at J, with 8 bases in the middle. The CDR3 reads CASSPGIGYTF. The CDR3 DNA sequence: TGTGCCAGCAGTCCGGGGATTGGCTACACCTTC.

There are a few counts of this clonotype. This sequence joins TRBV27 and TRBJ2-3, with D maybe TRBD2 (6 bases). The CDR3 covers 17 residues. Germline values: CDR1 MNHEY, CDR2 SMNVEV (reference sequence). Trimming shortened V by 0 bases and J by 3 bases, and 16 bases separated the two germline ends. This chain's CDR3 is CASSLSPGSLFTDTQYF. The CDR3 bases are TGTGCCAGCAGTTTATCTCCCGGGAGTTTGTTTACAGATACGCAGTATTTT.

This CDR3 is CSHRRQYQETQYF. The CDR3 DNA is TGCAGCCACCGGCGGCAATACCAAGAGACCCAGTACTTC. The J gene is TRBJ2-5, the V gene TRBV20-1; D unresolved. The CDR3 spans 13 residues. Germline V gives CDR1 DFQATT, CDR2 SNEGSKA (reference sequence).

J is TRBJ2-7 and V is TRBV18; D is possibly TRBD1 (6 bases). The V end was cut by 4 bases, the J end by 2 bases, with 15 bases between. The CDR3 length is 15 residues. CDR1 and CDR2 from the germline V gene are KGHSH and LQKENI. CDR3 DNA sequence: TGTGCCAGCTCACGGCCGGGACAAATTACCTACGAGCAGTACTTC. Its protein product is CASSRPGQITYEQYF.

The V gene is TRBV9, the J gene TRBJ2-3, with 11 positions matching TRBD2. Germline assignment: CDR1 SGDLS and CDR2 YYNGEE. The CDR3 totals 16 residues. After removal of 2 bases from V and 2 bases from J, the junction contained 4 bases not matched to a gene. CDR3 bases: TGTGCCAGCAGCGTTGGGACTAGCGGAACCACAGATACGCAGTATTTT. Its protein is CASSVGTSGTTDTQYF. Looking up the rest from reference TRBV9 and TRBJ2-3 gives the full variable domain: DSGVTQTPKHLITATGQRVTLRCSPRSGDLSVYWYQQSLDQGLQFLIQYYNGEERAKGNILERFSAQQFPDLHSELNLSSLELGDSALYFCASSVGTSGTTDTQYFGPGTRLTVL.

Many counts were recorded for this clonotype. This sequence joins TRBV10-3 and TRBJ1-1, with 10 bases matching TRBD1. The V gene end was trimmed by 0 bases and the J gene end by 13 bases; junction bases not matched to a gene: 5. The CDR3 has 13 amino acids. CDR1 is ENHRY and CDR2 is SYGVKD in the germline V gene. The CDR3 DNA reads TGTGCCATCAGTGAGTCGAGGGGGACAGGGGATTTCTTT. It yields the protein CAISESRGTGDFF.

Ten or more counts support this clonotype. The gene calls are TRBV27 and TRBJ2-5, with TRBD1 matching 8 bases. J was trimmed by 0 bases and V by 5 bases; bases with no gene match: 8. Germline CDR1 MNHEY, CDR2 SMNVEV (reference sequence). The CDR3 is 16 amino acids. The CDR3: CASSTRDRGDQETQYF. The CDR3 DNA follows: TGTGCCAGCAGTACCAGAGACAGGGGTGACCAAGAGACCCAGTACTTC.

V and J are TRBV19 and TRBJ1-1; 8 bases line up with TRBD1. Trimming at V came to 2 bases and at J to 6 bases, leaving 11 bases not matched to a gene. Germline CDR1 and CDR2: LNHDA and SQIVND (reference sequence). This CDR3 is built from 16 residues. The CDR3 here is CASSIKNRGALAEAFF. In nucleotides, the CDR3 is TGTGCCAGTAGTATAAAGAACAGGGGGGCTTTGGCTGAAGCTTTCTTT.

The chain joins TRBV20-1 to TRBJ1-3; a possible D gene is TRBD1 (5 bases). This CDR3 is 15 amino acids long. Germline-derived CDR1 and CDR2 are DFQATT and SNEGSKA (reference sequence). Trimming took off 2 bases at V and 2 bases at J, with 13 bases between the two ends. The CDR3 sequence: CSARSGHSTGNTIYF. Here the CDR3 DNA reads TGCAGTGCTAGATCAGGGCATTCGACTGGAAACACCATATATTTT.

This clonotype has only a few counts. The chain links TRBV20-1 to TRBJ2-7; the match to TRBD1 covers 9 bases. The CDR3 runs to 13 residues. The J segment lost 1 base and the V segment lost 6 bases, leaving 4 bases of the junction unmatched. Germline CDR1 and CDR2: DFQATT and SNEGSKA (reference sequence). CDR3 sequence reads: CSASGQGSYEQYF. As DNA, the CDR3 is TGCAGTGCCTCGGGACAGGGTTCCTACGAGCAGTACTTC.

This clonotype was counted at least ten times. This chain joins TRBV30 and TRBJ1-2, with D possibly TRBD1 on 6 matching bases. The CDR3 loop spans 15 amino acids. The germline gives CDR1 GTSNPN, CDR2 SVGIG (reference sequence). Deletions cut 3 bases from V and 5 bases from J, with 19 bases between. Here the CDR3 DNA reads TGTGCCTGGAGGGGAACAGGGAGCGGGTCTTATGGCTACACCTTC. This codes for CAWRGTGSGSYGYTF.

The table lists this clonotype with many counts. J is TRBJ2-1 and V is TRBV20-1, with TRBD2 matching over 9 bases. Germline V gene data show CDR1 as DFQATT and CDR2 as SNEGSKA (reference sequence). The CDR3 sequence is 15 residues long. J was trimmed by 0 bases and V by 5 bases; bases with no gene match: 5. Here the CDR3 reads CSAGSGSISYNEQFF. Here the CDR3 DNA reads TGCAGTGCTGGTAGCGGGAGTATCTCCTACAATGAGCAGTTCTTC.

There are a few counts of this clonotype. The chain links TRBV28 to TRBJ1-1; TRBD1 aligns across 7 bases. Per the germline V gene, CDR1 is MDHEN and CDR2 is SYDVKM. The CDR3 length is 14 residues. Trimming removed 7 bases from V and 7 bases from J; junction bases left unmatched: 12. The CDR3 nucleotides are TGTGCCAGCACCCTTGGTGGGACAGTGAATGAAGCTTTCTTT. It encodes CASTLGGTVNEAFF.

Of note for this clonotype: Sequence at one end of the junction differs from germline and may be a read error. V usage is TRBV5-5 and J usage is TRBJ2-2, with 11 bases fitting TRBD1. This CDR3 region has 16 residues. Germline values: CDR1 SGHKS, CDR2 YYEKEE (reference sequence). This chain's CDR3 is CASSLWDRGNTGELSF. Here the CDR3 DNA reads TGTGCCAGCAGCTTGTGGGACAGGGGGAACACCGGGGAGCTGTCTTTT.

This clonotype was counted at least ten times. This chain uses TRBV27 with TRBJ2-7, with TRBD2 matching 10 bases. Germline V gene sequence: CDR1 MNHEY, CDR2 SMNVEV (reference sequence). The J segment lost 3 bases and the V segment lost 5 bases, leaving 16 bases of the junction unmatched. The CDR3 covers 18 residues. The CDR3 nucleotides are TGTGCCAGCAGTAGACTAGCGGGCGCCCACCTCGGGGTCTACGAGCAGTACTTC. This codes for CASSRLAGAHLGVYEQYF.

A remark on this clonotype: Compared with germline, one end of the junction differs, possibly owing to a read error. J is TRBJ2-1 and V is TRBV13; TRBD2 matches 7 bases. The CDR3 has 11 residues. The germline V gene has CDR1 PRHDT and CDR2 FYEKMQ (reference sequence). Here the CDR3 DNA reads TGTGCCAGCAGCTTAGCCGGGACTAACGTCTTC. It is translated as CASSLAGTNVF.

This clonotype has only a few counts. No conserved phenylalanine or tryptophan ends this CDR3, so it is likely a read error. This sequence joins TRBV7-9 and TRBJ1-1; 9 positions agree with TRBD1. The CDR3 has 16 amino acids. With V trimmed by 3 bases and J by 4 bases, 9 bases remained unmatched. Germline V gene lookup returns CDR1 SEHNR and CDR2 FQNEAQ (reference sequence). CDR3 protein: CASSLGQGPSATEAFS. Written as DNA, the CDR3 is TGTGCCAGCAGCTTGGGACAGGGCCCGTCGGCCACTGAAGCTTTCTCT.

The table lists this clonotype with many counts. The CDR3 DNA sequence: TGTGCCTGGAGTATGGGGGGCAGCTCCTACGAGCAGTACTTC. Translation gives CAWSMGGSSYEQYF. The gene calls are TRBV30 and TRBJ2-7; D assignment may be TRBD1 or TRBD2 (6 bases each). Germline values: CDR1 GTSNPN, CDR2 SVGIG (reference sequence). The CDR3 extends over 14 amino acids. The V end was cut by 2 bases, the J end by 0 bases, with 11 bases between.

This clonotype showed up just a few times. The V and J genes are TRBV6-1 and TRBJ2-7; 9 bases align to TRBD2. V lost 6 bases to trimming and J lost 4 bases; unmatched junction nucleotides: 10. Germline CDR1 reads MNHNS; CDR2 reads SASEGT. The length of the CDR3 is 15 residues. CDR3: CASRQSGTSMYEQYF. CDR3 DNA sequence: TGTGCCAGCAGGCAATCCGGGACTAGCATGTACGAGCAGTACTTC.

This clonotype has ten or more counts. The genes are TRBV2 and TRBJ2-1, with TRBD2 matching over 7 bases. V lost 7 bases and J lost 6; bases outside the gene matches: 6. Germline V gene data show CDR1 as SNHLY and CDR2 as FYNNEI. The CDR3 is 13 residues long. The CDR3 sequence: CASKGLEGNEQFF. CDR3 nucleotides: TGTGCCAGCAAAGGACTAGAAGGCAATGAGCAGTTCTTC.

The rearrangement uses TRBV10-3 and TRBJ1-2; weak D call: TRBD1 (6 bases). Trimming stripped 6 bases from V and 3 bases from J, with 8 bases between. CDR1 ENHRY and CDR2 SYGVKD come from the germline V gene. The CDR3 is made up of 12 amino acids. CDR3 amino acids: CAIRQGYYGYTF. The DNA for the CDR3 is TGTGCCATCAGACAGGGCTACTATGGCTACACCTTC.

This chain connects TRBV24-1 to TRBJ2-7; TRBD2 matches 10 bases. The CDR3 runs to 14 residues. J lost 9 bases, V lost 4 bases, and 8 bases had no gene match. Germline V CDR1 and CDR2: KGHDR, SFDVKD. The CDR3: CATSEPSGRSGQYF. The CDR3, as DNA: TGTGCCACCAGTGAACCTAGCGGGAGAAGTGGGCAGTACTTC.

In its sample, this clonotype was seen many times. The chain joins TRBV7-9 to TRBJ2-3; D ambiguous. V shed 1 base and J shed 4 bases, with 6 bases lying between them. Germline assignment: CDR1 SEHNR and CDR2 FQNEAQ (reference sequence). The CDR3 is 13 residues long. The CDR3 region is CASSLDFADTQYF. The CDR3 nucleotides are TGTGCCAGCAGCTTAGACTTTGCAGATACGCAGTATTTT.

This clonotype showed up many times. This chain uses TRBV2 with TRBJ1-1, with D maybe TRBD1 (5 bases). Looked up from germline, CDR1 is SNHLY and CDR2 is FYNNEI. This CDR3 has 14 amino acids. V lost 5 bases, J lost 0 bases, and 10 bases lay in between. CDR3 sequence reads: CASSPDKLNTEAFF. CDR3 nucleotides: TGTGCCAGCAGTCCGGACAAGCTGAACACTGAAGCTTTCTTT.

Worth noting for this clonotype: One junction end does not reproduce the germline sequence, and a read error may be involved. This chain links TRBV7-7 with TRBJ2-1; 9 bases align to TRBD1. The CDR3 has 12 amino acids. Looked up from germline, CDR1 is SSHAT and CDR2 is FNYEAQ (reference sequence). The chain's CDR3 is CASSPGQGEQFF. CDR3 coding DNA: TGTGCTAGCAGCCCGGGACAGGGTGAGCAGTTCTTC.

The V gene is TRBV7-3, the J gene TRBJ2-1; D perhaps matches TRBD2 (6 bases). Germline V gives CDR1 SGHTA, CDR2 FQGTGA. V was clipped by 5 bases and J by 3 bases, with 14 bases between them. The CDR3 runs to 15 residues. CDR3 sequence: CASSPVAELYNEQFF. Here the CDR3 DNA reads TGTGCCAGCAGCCCCGTAGCGGAACTCTACAATGAGCAGTTCTTC.